Following are 3 T cell receptor beta chains from one sample sequenced in a study of T-cell reconstitution after alpha-beta-depleted transplantation in children. The authors prepared the TCRbeta library with unique molecular identifiers. TCRdb recomputed calls from the PCR reads with MiXCR, one row per CDR3 protein. This table has about 980,000 distinct CDR3 sequences, roughly 31% appearing once. This sample comprised PBMCs, mostly from graft donor cells, obtained 360 days after TCRalphabeta/CD19-depleted stem cell transplant. Receptors originate from a boy less than two years old who had a stem cell transplant for SCID, so the T cells may come from the graft donor.

This clonotype appeared a few times. This chain joins TRBV12-3 or TRBV12-4 and TRBJ2-3, with D perhaps matching TRBD1 (5 bases). The V end was cut by 5 bases, the J end by 0 bases, with 12 bases between. The CDR3 totals 15 residues. DNA for the CDR3: TGTGCCAGCAGTCTACGACAGCCTAGCACAGATACGCAGTATTTT. Translating gives CASSLRQPSTDTQYF.

This chain uses TRBV12-3 or TRBV12-4 with TRBJ1-1; D unclear. The CDR3 is made up of 13 amino acids. The V gene lost 7 bases and the J gene lost 5 bases, with 14 bases spanning the gap. CDR3 in amino acids: CASTPITRTEAFF. CDR3 DNA: TGTGCCAGCACCCCAATTACTAGGACTGAAGCTTTCTTT.

V and J are TRBV30 and TRBJ2-1; D call uncertain. The CDR3 totals 12 residues. The V gene lost 2 bases and the J gene lost 10 bases, with 12 bases spanning the gap. The germline V gene encodes CDR1 GTSNPN and CDR2 SVGIG (reference sequence). This CDR3 is CAWSWLEREQFF. The DNA of the CDR3 is TGTGCCTGGAGTTGGCTAGAGCGCGAGCAGTTCTTC.